This T cell receptor (beta chain) came from a study of OX40 agonist ivuxolimab in advanced cancers. Some clones are missing from TCRdb's copy, which holds only in-frame ones; the method was immunoSEQ multiplex PCR. The sample holds about 45,000 clones; roughly 84% are singletons and the top ten take around 16%. The CDR3 covers 13 residues. Germline V gene lookup returns CDR1 WSHSY and CDR2 SAAADI. V lost 4 bases and J 4 bases, leaving 11 bases between the germline ends. V usage is TRBV10-2 and J usage is TRBJ2-7; possibly TRBD1 for D (6 bases). Sequencing used CD4+ or CD8+ T cells sorted from blood, obtained in a trial of the OX40 agonist ivuxolimab. This clonotype originated in an adult with an advanced solid tumor such as melanoma, head and neck, liver or kidney cancer. CDR3 sequence: CASSGGLGYEQYF. For the CDR3, the DNA is TGCGCCAGCAGTGGGGGGCTTGGGTACGAGCAGTACTTC.